This T cell receptor (beta chain) was observed in a study of technical replicates of blood from a handful of donors. The CDR3 contains 15 residues. Germline lookup yields CDR1 KGHSH and CDR2 LQKENI. Trimming took 2 bases from V and 1 from J, leaving 9 bases between them. Libraries were prepared by immunoSEQ multiplex PCR; TCRdb keeps only in-frame clonotypes and omits some of them. Found here are approximately 79,000 clones, 85% to 95% of them singletons; the top ten hold 0.2% to 0.3%. V gene TRBV18 combines with J gene TRBJ1-5; TRBD1 is a possible D gene (6 bases). Sequencing was carried out using T cells isolated from PBMCs. The receptor comes from a human donor in good health. In DNA, the CDR3 is TGTGCCAGCTCACCAGGGACACGGAGCAATCAGCCCCAGCATTTT. Translating it yields CASSPGTRSNQPQHF. Filled out from reference TRBV18 and TRBJ1-5, the complete variable domain reads NAGVMQNPRHLVRRRGQEARLRCSPMKGHSHVYWYRQLPEEGLKFMVYLQKENIIDESGMPKERFSAEFPKEGPSILRIQQVVRGDSAAYFCASSPGTRSNQPQHFGDGTRLSIL.